These 4 T cell receptor beta chains were all obtained from the same sample, sequenced in a study of blood T cells in healthy people across ages. Primers used in a second PCR of roughly 6 to 11 cycles were a sample-barcoded 5' primer and a J-beta primer mix. TCRdb re-called the 5' RACE reads with MiXCR, one entry per CDR3 protein. Among approximately 900,000 distinct CDR3 sequences listed, roughly 50% were seen once. Sequencing was carried out using blood. The receptors stem from a man aged 30-40 years in good health.

This clonotype appeared a few times. As DNA, the CDR3 is TGTGCCAGCAGCCGACAGGGGCCCGGAAACACCATATATTTT. It specifies CASSRQGPGNTIYF. The chain joins TRBV11-1 to TRBJ1-3; 8 nucleotides agree with TRBD1. The CDR3 has 14 amino acids. The V gene's germline CDR1 is SGHAT and CDR2 FQDESV (reference sequence). V gave up 5 bases and J gave up 4 bases; unmatched junction bases: 4.

This clonotype was seen many times. The chain couples TRBV25-1 to TRBJ1-6; D remains ambiguous. CDR1 MGHDK and CDR2 SYGVNS come from the germline V gene. Deletions cut 4 bases from V and 10 bases from J, with 11 bases between. The CDR3 sequence is 13 residues long. The CDR3 bases are TGTGCCAGCAGTGCTCGCTCGGGGTCACCCCTCCACTTT. Amino acids: CASSARSGSPLHF.

This chain links TRBV6-1 with TRBJ2-7; 12 nucleotides align to TRBD1. After removal of 5 bases from V and 3 bases from J, the junction contained 5 bases not matched to a gene. From germline, CDR1 is MNHNS and CDR2 SASEGT. This CDR3 is 15 amino acids long. CDR3 coding DNA: TGTGCCAGCAGTAGGGGACAGGGGGCCTTCTACGAGCAGTACTTC. This translates into CASSRGQGAFYEQYF.

The chain couples TRBV9 to TRBJ2-3, with 8 bases that match TRBD1. V shed 3 bases and J 3 bases; nucleotides not matched to a gene: 9. The CDR3 length is 16 residues. CDR1 is SGDLS, CDR2 YYNGEE, per germline. This CDR3 reads CASSALTGVATDTQYF. In nucleotides, the CDR3 is TGTGCCAGCAGCGCACTGACAGGGGTTGCGACAGATACGCAGTATTTT. The whole variable domain, filled in from reference TRBV9 and TRBJ2-3, reads DSGVTQTPKHLITATGQRVTLRCSPRSGDLSVYWYQQSLDQGLQFLIQYYNGEERAKGNILERFSAQQFPDLHSELNLSSLELGDSALYFCASSALTGVATDTQYFGPGTRLTVL.